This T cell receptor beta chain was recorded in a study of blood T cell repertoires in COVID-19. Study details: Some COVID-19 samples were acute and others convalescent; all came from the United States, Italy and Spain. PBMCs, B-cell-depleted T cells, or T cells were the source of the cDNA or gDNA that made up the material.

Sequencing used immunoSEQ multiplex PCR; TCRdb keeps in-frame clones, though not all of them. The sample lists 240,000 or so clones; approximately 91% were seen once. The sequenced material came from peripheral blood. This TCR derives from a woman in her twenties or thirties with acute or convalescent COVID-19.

The CDR3 DNA reads as TGTGCCAGTAGTCAGGACAGCATGAACACTGAAGCTTTCTTT. Translated, it gives CASSQDSMNTEAFF. The chain carries TRBV19 and TRBJ1-1, with D perhaps TRBD1 (6 bases). Trimming pared 5 bases from V and 0 bases from J, leaving 10 bases between. Per the germline V gene, CDR1 is LNHDA and CDR2 is SQIVND (reference sequence). The CDR3 is made up of 14 amino acids.